Below, 25 T cell receptor beta chains from the same sample are listed, as sequenced in a study of Ad26.COV2.S vaccination and SARS-CoV-2 variants. The table came from immunoSEQ multiplex PCR; TCRdb's copy has only in-frame clones and leaves some out. The table records hundreds of thousands of clones, 92% of them present only once. The sequencing here drew on peripheral blood, taken after recovery from COVID-19. Receptors were obtained from a human donor who had recovered from COVID-19.

The V and J genes are TRBV7-8 and TRBJ1-2; 7 bases are a match to TRBD1. The CDR3 contains 14 residues. Germline CDR1 and CDR2: SGHVS and FQNEAQ. Trimming took 1 base from V and 2 from J; bases not matched to a gene: 1. DNA for the CDR3: TGTGCCAGCAGCTTAGGGACAGGCAACTATGGCTACACCTTC. It yields the protein CASSLGTGNYGYTF. Drawing the rest from reference TRBV7-8 and TRBJ1-2, the complete variable domain is GAGVSQSPRYKVAKRGQDVALRCDPISGHVSLFWYQQALGQGPEFLTYFQNEAQLDKSGLPSDRFFAERPEGSVSTLKIQRTQQEDSAVYLCASSLGTGNYGYTFGSGTRLTVV.

The chain employs TRBV6-2 or TRBV6-3 and TRBJ1-4; TRBD1 is a possible D gene (6 bases). V lost 2 bases and J 5 bases, leaving 9 bases between the germline ends. From germline, CDR1 is MNHEY and CDR2 SVGEGT. This CDR3 has 14 amino acids. The CDR3, as DNA: TGTGCCAGCAGTTACGACAGGAAAAATGAAAAACTGTTTTTT. Amino acid sequence: CASSYDRKNEKLFF.

J is TRBJ1-6 and V is TRBV18; the D is unclear. V lost 2 bases to trimming and J lost 0 bases, with 11 bases between them. Per the germline V gene, CDR1 is KGHSH and CDR2 is LQKENI. The CDR3 runs to 17 residues. DNA of the CDR3: TGTGCCAGCTCACCATACGAGCTGAGCTCCTATAATTCACCCCTCCACTTT. Its translation is CASSPYELSSYNSPLHF.

The chain joins TRBV12-5 to TRBJ1-2; no definite D call. This CDR3 has 11 residues. Germline V CDR1 and CDR2: LGHNT, FRNRAP. Between the trimmed V and J ends, which lost 6 bases and 8 bases, there was a span of 10 bases. The CDR3 loop is CASGPTGGYTF. In DNA form, the CDR3 reads TGTGCTAGTGGACCGACGGGAGGCTACACCTTC.

This clone showed up just once. This chain links TRBV18 with TRBJ1-1, with D maybe TRBD1 (6 bases). The germline gives CDR1 KGHSH, CDR2 LQKENI. This CDR3 is 15 amino acids long. Trimming removed 3 bases at V and 3 bases at J, with 14 bases between. CDR3 region: CASSPPGVRDTEAFF. CDR3 DNA sequence: TGTGCCAGCTCACCCCCAGGGGTTCGGGACACTGAAGCTTTCTTT.

The genes are TRBV7-2 and TRBJ2-2; TRBD1 agrees at 7 bases. The CDR3 has 15 amino acids. The germline V gene encodes CDR1 SGHTA and CDR2 FQGNSA. V trimming: 5 bases; J trimming: 6 bases; junction bases outside the gene matches: 9. The CDR3 loop reads CASSTRQGEAGELFF. The CDR3 DNA reads as TGTGCCAGCAGCACCCGACAGGGAGAGGCCGGGGAGCTGTTTTTT.

This chain uses TRBV7-9 with TRBJ1-1; 7 bases agree with TRBD1. From germline, CDR1 is SEHNR and CDR2 FQNEAQ (reference sequence). The CDR3 length is 12 residues. The junction had 8 bases not matched to a gene; V was cut back by 8 bases and J by 8 bases. The CDR3 sequence is CASQAGGTEAFF. The CDR3, as DNA: TGTGCCAGCCAGGCAGGGGGTACAGAAGCTTTCTTT.

This clone was recorded only once. The J gene is TRBJ2-1, the V gene TRBV7-8; possible D gene TRBD1, 5 bases. Germline CDR1 is SGHVS and CDR2 is FQNEAQ. The CDR3 is 15 amino acids. The CDR3 protein is CACRAVGDIGNEQFF. The DNA of the CDR3 is TGTGCTTGCAGGGCGGTTGGTGACATCGGGAATGAGCAGTTCTTC.

CDR3 sequence reads: CASRSTQGRDTEAFF. The CDR3 region has the DNA TGTGCCAGCAGGTCAACCCAGGGAAGGGACACTGAAGCTTTCTTT. The chain couples TRBV6-5 to TRBJ1-1; the D gene is possibly TRBD1 (5 bases). The CDR3 totals 15 residues. Trimming took off 6 bases at V and 3 bases at J, with 17 bases between the two ends. Germline CDR1 and CDR2: MNHEY and SVGAGI.

The CDR3 DNA sequence: TGCGCCAGCAGTTCCGGGACTACAGACACAGATACGCAGTATTTT. The encoded protein is CASSSGTTDTDTQYF. The rearrangement uses TRBV10-1 and TRBJ2-3; 7 bases line up with TRBD2. In germline, CDR1 is WNHNN, CDR2 SYGVQD (reference sequence). V shed 5 bases and J 2 bases; nucleotides not matched to a gene: 7. CDR3 size: 15 residues.

The chain carries TRBV12-3 or TRBV12-4 and TRBJ1-6; no reliable D call. CDR3 length: 12 amino acids. The ends were cut back, 2 bases at V and 7 bases at J, with 3 bases in the middle. The CDR3 DNA reads TGTGCCAGCAGTTTATGGAATTCACCCCTCCACTTT. This codes for CASSLWNSPLHF.

J is TRBJ1-6 and V is TRBV3-1 (or the pseudogene TRBV3-2); 9 nucleotides agree with TRBD1. Germline CDR1 is LGHDT and CDR2 is YNNKEL (reference sequence). The CDR3 totals 15 residues. Unmatched junction bases numbered 2, after V lost 4 bases and J lost 4 bases. CDR3 protein: CASSLGTGYNSPLHF. The CDR3 DNA reads TGTGCCAGCAGCCTGGGGACAGGGTATAATTCACCCCTCCACTTT.

The chain combines TRBV4-2 with TRBJ2-7, with D perhaps matching TRBD1 or TRBD2 (6 bases each). V shed 6 bases and J shed 3 bases, with 15 bases lying between them. The length of the CDR3 is 14 residues. Germline values: CDR1 LGHNA, CDR2 YNFKEQ. CDR3 nucleotides: TGTGCCAGCAGGTATTCGGAGGGGGTCTACGAGCAGTACTTC. Protein: CASRYSEGVYEQYF.

The CDR3 region is CASSPRTGANYGYTF. CDR3 nucleotide sequence: TGTGCCAGCAGCCCTCGGACAGGGGCGAACTATGGCTACACCTTC. The genes are TRBV5-6 and TRBJ1-2; 9 bases fit TRBD1. Germline CDR1 and CDR2: SGHDT and YYEEEE. The CDR3 length is 15 residues. The trim removed 4 bases at V and 2 bases at J, leaving 6 bases unmatched.

The chain is built from TRBV6-1 and TRBJ1-1; D unclear. The CDR3 has 15 residues. V gave up 2 bases and J gave up 3 bases, with 13 bases separating them. Germline-derived CDR1 and CDR2 are MNHNS and SASEGT. CDR3 sequence (DNA): TGTGCCAGCAGTGAAAGACAAACCCTTTACACTGAAGCTTTCTTT. Amino acids: CASSERQTLYTEAFF.

The rearrangement joins TRBV10-3 to TRBJ1-2; 7 bases are a match to TRBD1. The CDR3 has 14 residues. The germline V gene encodes CDR1 ENHRY and CDR2 SYGVKD. Trimming took 5 bases from V and 6 from J; bases not matched to a gene: 9. The CDR3 sequence: CAISPSSGGDGYTF. DNA for the CDR3: TGTGCCATCAGTCCGAGTTCAGGGGGAGATGGCTACACCTTC.

The chain links TRBV7-8 to TRBJ2-1; 10 bases map to TRBD2. V was clipped by 8 bases and J by 4 bases; unmatched bases: 11. CDR1 is SGHVS and CDR2 is FQNEAQ in the germline V gene. The CDR3 loop spans 16 amino acids. In nucleotides, the CDR3 is TGTGCCAGCCGCACGAGCGGGGGGGATAAATACAATGAGCAGTTCTTC. Amino acids: CASRTSGGDKYNEQFF.

The chain employs TRBV9 and TRBJ1-4; D uncertain. The CDR3 loop spans 18 amino acids. Germline CDR1 reads SGDLS; CDR2 reads YYNGEE. V shed 0 bases and J shed 0 bases, with 15 bases lying between them. In DNA, the CDR3 is TGTGCCAGCAGCGTAGCTATTGGAGACACGGCAACTAATGAAAAACTGTTTTTT. Translation: CASSVAIGDTATNEKLFF.

The V gene is TRBV12-5, the J gene TRBJ2-4; the D gene is possibly TRBD2 (5 bases). Trimming shortened V by 6 bases and J by 9 bases, and 18 bases separated the two germline ends. This CDR3 has 14 amino acids. Germline CDR1 reads LGHNT; CDR2 reads FRNRAP. The CDR3 reads CASGTGDSGSIQYF. The DNA for the CDR3 is TGTGCTAGTGGGACCGGGGATTCGGGGAGCATTCAGTACTTC.

J is TRBJ2-3 and V is TRBV9, with a weak D call TRBD1 (5 bases). The CDR3 totals 15 residues. V was trimmed by 0 bases and J by 0 bases, leaving 8 bases between them. Germline CDR1 SGDLS, CDR2 YYNGEE. The DNA for the CDR3 is TGTGCCAGCAGCGTAGCTGGACAAAGCACAGATACGCAGTATTTT. It is translated as CASSVAGQSTDTQYF.

This chain connects TRBV6-6 to TRBJ1-2; the D is unclear. Germline V gives CDR1 MNHNY, CDR2 SVGAGI (reference sequence). This CDR3 has 11 amino acids. The V end lost 7 bases, the J end lost 13 bases, and 16 bases lay between the germline ends. The CDR3 loop reads CASTTERAFTF. As DNA, the CDR3 is TGTGCCAGCACCACCGAGAGGGCCTTCACCTTC.

The gene calls are TRBV14 and TRBJ1-1; 7 bases line up with TRBD1. Trimming removed 0 bases from V and 6 bases from J; junction bases left unmatched: 7. The CDR3 extends over 15 amino acids. Germline V gene lookup returns CDR1 SGHDN and CDR2 FVKESK. In nucleotides, the CDR3 is TGTGCCAGCAGCCAAGACAGGGGGTCGACTTCTGAAGCTTTCTTT. It encodes CASSQDRGSTSEAFF. The variable domain in full, with the rest retrieved from reference TRBV14 and TRBJ1-1, is EAGVTQFPSHSVIEKGQTVTLRCDPISGHDNLYWYRRVMGKEIKFLLHFVKESKQDESGMPNNRFLAERTGGTYSTLKVQPAELEDSGVYFCASSQDRGSTSEAFFGQGTRLTVV.

The genes are TRBV3-1 (or the pseudogene TRBV3-2) and TRBJ2-1, with D perhaps given as TRBD1 or TRBD2 (5 bases each). This CDR3 region has 15 residues. Germline CDR1 LGHDT, CDR2 YNNKEL (reference sequence). V lost 1 base, J lost 10 bases, and 17 bases lay in between. Written as DNA, the CDR3 is TGTGCCAGCAGCCAAGGTTTTGTGGGGGTGGGAGAGCAGTTCTTC. Translating gives CASSQGFVGVGEQFF.

This clone appeared once. CDR3 DNA: TGTGCCATCAGTGAGGAGAAGGCCCTCTACGAGCAGTACTTC. Amino acid sequence: CAISEEKALYEQYF. The chain uses TRBV10-3 and TRBJ2-7; D call uncertain. V shed 2 bases and J shed 3 bases, with 11 bases lying between them. Per the germline V gene, CDR1 is ENHRY and CDR2 is SYGVKD. The CDR3 length is 14 residues.

This rearrangement joins TRBV20-1 to TRBJ1-2; a possible D gene is TRBD1 (5 bases). Germline V gives CDR1 DFQATT, CDR2 SNEGSKA (reference sequence). This CDR3 has 13 residues. V was clipped by 3 bases and J by 1 base, with 9 bases between them. The CDR3 loop is CSASNRSNYGYTF. The CDR3 bases are TGCAGTGCTAGTAACAGGAGTAACTATGGCTACACCTTC.